The 13 T cell receptor beta chains in this list originate from one sample, sequenced in a study of T-cell reconstitution after alpha-beta-depleted transplantation in children. Preparation of the TCRbeta library involved a method that used unique molecular identifiers. TCRdb reprocessed the PCR reads with MiXCR, giving one entry per CDR3 protein. The sample carries approximately 130,000 distinct CDR3 sequences, about a tenth recorded once. The source material was PBMCs, mostly from graft donor cells, sampled 180 days after TCRalphabeta/CD19-depleted stem cell transplant. Receptors originate from a girl under three years old who had a stem cell transplant for combined immunodeficiency, so the T cells may come from the graft donor.

The V gene is TRBV27, the J gene TRBJ2-3; TRBD1 might be the D (5 bases). This CDR3 region has 15 residues. CDR1 and CDR2 (germline): MNHEY, SMNVEV (reference sequence). V was pared by 0 bases and J by 0 bases, with 7 bases between. In DNA, the CDR3 is TGTGCCAGCAGTTTATCCGACAGTAGCACAGATACGCAGTATTTT. Protein sequence: CASSLSDSSTDTQYF.

V and J are TRBV11-2 and TRBJ2-7; 8 nucleotides align to TRBD2. V shed 0 bases, J shed 1 base, and the junction held 5 bases outside the gene matches. CDR3 size: 16 residues. Germline lookup yields CDR1 SGHAT and CDR2 FQNNGV. The CDR3 DNA reads as TGTGCCAGCAGCTTAGATAGCGGGATAGGGTCCTACGAGCAGTACTTC. Its protein product is CASSLDSGIGSYEQYF.

This clonotype was observed a few times. The chain is built from TRBV24-1 and TRBJ1-2, with D perhaps TRBD1 (6 bases). Trimming stripped 4 bases from V and 10 bases from J, with 12 bases between. The CDR3 length is 12 residues. Germline CDR1 is KGHDR and CDR2 is SFDVKD. The CDR3 protein is CATSDRGVVYTF. The CDR3 DNA reads TGTGCCACCAGTGACAGGGGAGTTGTCTACACCTTC.

The chain joins TRBV20-1 to TRBJ2-1; D possibly corresponds to TRBD2 (5 bases). The germline CDR1 and CDR2 sequences are DFQATT and SNEGSKA (reference sequence). V was shortened by 0 bases and J by 5 bases, with 11 bases between the two germline ends. This CDR3 is 14 amino acids long. Here the CDR3 reads CSARDGGGDNEQFF. The CDR3 DNA follows: TGCAGTGCTAGAGATGGCGGAGGAGACAATGAGCAGTTCTTC.

This clonotype occurred many times. J is TRBJ1-1 and V is TRBV7-2; no clear D. This CDR3 region has 13 residues. V lost 0 bases, J lost 1 base, and 3 bases lay in between. The V gene's germline CDR1 is SGHTA and CDR2 FQGNSA. The CDR3: CASSLAPNTEAFF. The CDR3, as DNA: TGTGCCAGCAGCTTAGCCCCGAACACTGAAGCTTTCTTT.

This clonotype has only a few counts. The J gene is TRBJ2-1, the V gene TRBV5-1; 9 bases align to TRBD1. V lost 5 bases, J lost 0 bases, and 3 bases stayed unmatched. Per germline, CDR1 SGHRS and CDR2 YFSETQ. This CDR3 region has 15 residues. The CDR3 nucleotides read TGCGCCAGCAGTAAGGGACAGGGCTCCTACAATGAGCAGTTCTTC. This codes for CASSKGQGSYNEQFF. Full variable domain (remainder filled in from reference TRBV5-1 and TRBJ2-1): KAGVTQTPRYLIKTRGQQVTLSCSPISGHRSVSWYQQTPGQGLQFLFEYFSETQRNKGNFPGRFSGRQFSNSRSEMNVSTLELGDSALYLCASSKGQGSYNEQFFGPGTRLTVL.

This clonotype came up many times. The chain is built from TRBV7-2 and TRBJ2-1; the match to TRBD2 covers 7 bases. Looked up from germline, CDR1 is SGHTA and CDR2 is FQGNSA. CDR3 length: 17 residues. The trim removed 3 bases at V and 1 base at J, leaving 9 bases unmatched. The CDR3 reads CASSFQLATRSYNEQFF. The CDR3 bases are TGTGCCAGCAGCTTTCAACTAGCGACAAGGTCCTACAATGAGCAGTTCTTC.

This clonotype was picked up a small number of times. The gene calls are TRBV29-1 and TRBJ2-1, with 11 bases that match TRBD2. CDR1 and CDR2 from the germline V gene are SQVTM and ANQGSEA. Trimming at V came to 6 bases and at J to 7 bases, leaving 8 bases not matched to a gene. CDR3 length: 14 amino acids. As DNA, the CDR3 is TGCAGCGTCTTTAGCGGGGGGGCTGGGAATGAGCAGTTCTTC. Translating gives CSVFSGGAGNEQFF.

The genes are TRBV18 and TRBJ2-2, with a weak D call TRBD2 (6 bases). Deletions cut 2 bases from V and 2 bases from J, with 9 bases between. Germline loops: CDR1 KGHSH, CDR2 LQKENI. The CDR3 loop spans 15 amino acids. This chain's CDR3 is CASSPGGPNTGELFF. The CDR3, as DNA: TGTGCCAGCTCACCAGGAGGGCCCAACACCGGGGAGCTGTTTTTT.

V gene TRBV6-5 combines with J gene TRBJ1-5; D possibly corresponds to TRBD1 (5 bases). The CDR3 is 14 amino acids. Germline V gives CDR1 MNHEY, CDR2 SVGAGI. Trimming shortened V by 2 bases and J by 7 bases, and 12 bases separated the two germline ends. The chain's CDR3 is CASSYGTRKQPQHF. CDR3 nucleotides: TGTGCCAGCAGTTACGGGACGAGAAAGCAGCCCCAGCATTTT.

The rearrangement links TRBV5-6 to TRBJ2-5; D is ambiguous. Germline V lookup: CDR1 SGHDT, CDR2 YYEEEE. The CDR3 has 13 residues. V lost 5 bases, J lost 5 bases, and 13 bases lay in between. CDR3 sequence (DNA): TGTGCCAGCAGGCCCGAGTTCCTCGAGACCCAGTACTTC. Translating gives CASRPEFLETQYF.

This chain connects TRBV6-2 or TRBV6-3 to TRBJ2-7; D might be TRBD1 (6 bases). The CDR3 has 15 residues. V was trimmed by 6 bases and J by 1 base, leaving 16 bases between them. Germline V gene sequence: CDR1 MNHEY, CDR2 SVGEGT. The CDR3 DNA is TGTGCCAGCAGCAAGCCGGGACATAGTTCCTACGAGCAGTACTTC. Translated, it gives CASSKPGHSSYEQYF.

The chain combines TRBV3-1 with TRBJ2-4; D perhaps matches TRBD1 (6 bases). Germline loops: CDR1 LGHDT, CDR2 YNNKEL (reference sequence). The CDR3 covers 13 residues. V gave up 6 bases and J gave up 3 bases, with 9 bases separating them. CDR3: CASSQQGKNIQYF. The CDR3 coding sequence is TGTGCCAGCAGTCAACAGGGCAAAAACATTCAGTACTTC.